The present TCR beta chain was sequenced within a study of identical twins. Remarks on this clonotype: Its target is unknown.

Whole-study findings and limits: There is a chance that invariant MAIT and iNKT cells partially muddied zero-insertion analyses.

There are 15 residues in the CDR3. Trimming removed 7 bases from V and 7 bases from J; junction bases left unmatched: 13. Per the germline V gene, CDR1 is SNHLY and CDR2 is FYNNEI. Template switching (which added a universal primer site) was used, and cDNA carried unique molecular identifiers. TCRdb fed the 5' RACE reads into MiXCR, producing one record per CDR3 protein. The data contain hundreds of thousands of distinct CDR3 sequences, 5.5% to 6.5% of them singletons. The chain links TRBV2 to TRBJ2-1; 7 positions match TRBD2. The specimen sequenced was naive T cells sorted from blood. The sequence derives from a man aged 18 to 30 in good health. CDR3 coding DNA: TGTGCCAGCATGACTCAGGGACTATGGTATAATGAGCAGTTCTTC. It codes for CASMTQGLWYNEQFF.